This record covers a single T cell receptor (beta chain). The CDR3 is 17 amino acids. Trimming shortened V by 5 bases and J by 2 bases, and 16 bases separated the two germline ends. Germline V gene data show CDR1 as MNHEY and CDR2 as SMNVEV (reference sequence). The sample comes from a study of blood T cell repertoires in COVID-19. Study-level background: Material from acute and convalescent COVID-19 was sourced from the United States, Italy and Spain. T cells, B-cell-depleted T cells, or PBMCs supplied cDNA or gDNA.

Methods used by the authors: The assay estimated nucleated cells by amplifying reference gene primers. The repertoire was sequenced with immunoSEQ multiplex PCR; TCRdb's copy has only in-frame clones and lacks some. V, J and clone size are taken as reported in that table, and D and trimming were inferred from the DNA itself. The sample shows about 20,000 clones, over 80% of them seen only once. The sample taken for sequencing was peripheral blood. The genes are TRBV27 and TRBJ2-6; weak D call: TRBD2 (6 bases). This receptor was identified in an elderly man with active or convalescent COVID-19. CDR3 loop: CASSLSQGGTGANVLTF. DNA for the CDR3: TGTGCCAGCAGTCTCTCCCAGGGAGGTACTGGGGCCAACGTCCTGACTTTC.